These 10 T cell receptor beta chains were sequenced from one sample in a study of OX40 agonist ivuxolimab in advanced cancers. Produced via immunoSEQ multiplex PCR; TCRdb's table is partial and in-frame only. The table lists about 20,000 clones, 65% to 90% of them singletons. This specimen consisted of CD4+ or CD8+ T cells sorted from blood, obtained in a trial of the OX40 agonist ivuxolimab. These TCRs come from an adult with an advanced solid tumor such as melanoma, head and neck, liver or kidney cancer.

The V call is TRBV13, the J call TRBJ2-7; D ambiguous. V lost 3 bases to trimming and J lost 0 bases, with 9 bases between them. The CDR3 extends over 14 amino acids. CDR1 PRHDT and CDR2 FYEKMQ come from the germline V gene (reference sequence). The CDR3 reads CASSFVANSYEQYF. CDR3 nucleotides: TGTGCCAGCAGCTTCGTGGCCAACTCCTACGAGCAGTACTTC.

DNA of the CDR3: TGTGCCAGCAGTCCCCGTTTAGCCATGAACACTGAAGCTTTCTTT. Residues: CASSPRLAMNTEAFF. J is TRBJ1-1 and V is TRBV27; D is unresolved. The CDR3 spans 15 residues. Trimming removed 5 bases at V and 0 bases at J, with 13 bases between. Per the germline V gene, CDR1 is MNHEY and CDR2 is SMNVEV (reference sequence).

The chain couples TRBV4-3 to TRBJ2-3; 8 bases are a match to TRBD1. CDR1 is LGHNA, CDR2 YSLEER, per germline. V shed 5 bases and J 5 bases; nucleotides not matched to a gene: 9. This CDR3 is built from 15 residues. CDR3 region: CASSGRQGFGDTQYF. In DNA form, the CDR3 reads TGCGCCAGCAGCGGGCGACAGGGGTTCGGAGATACGCAGTATTTT.

The chain employs TRBV9 and TRBJ1-5, with TRBD1 identical over 11 bases. The CDR3 length is 15 residues. Germline V gene data show CDR1 as SGDLS and CDR2 as YYNGEE. J was trimmed by 7 bases and V by 3 bases; bases with no gene match: 6. The DNA of the CDR3 is TGTGCCAGCAGCGCCTCCGGGACAGGGGGGCAGCCCCAGCATTTT. Its protein is CASSASGTGGQPQHF.

This clone was seen once. The chain is built from TRBV15 and TRBJ2-7; TRBD2 agrees at 9 bases. This CDR3 spans 15 amino acids. Per germline, CDR1 LNHNV and CDR2 YYDKDF (reference sequence). V was pared by 1 base and J by 7 bases, with 8 bases of the junction left unmatched. The CDR3 here is CATSRAGGGGREQYF. For the CDR3, the DNA is TGTGCCACCAGCAGAGCTGGCGGGGGGGGACGGGAGCAGTACTTC.

The chain joins TRBV19 to TRBJ1-3; 7 bases agree with TRBD1. CDR1 LNHDA and CDR2 SQIVND come from the germline V gene (reference sequence). The CDR3 sequence is 15 residues long. The trim removed 5 bases at V and 7 bases at J, leaving 11 bases unmatched. Here the CDR3 reads CASSPRTGNINTIYF. CDR3 in DNA: TGTGCCAGTAGTCCACGGACAGGCAATATCAACACCATATATTTT.

V and J are TRBV6-6 and TRBJ2-7; 8 nucleotides agree with TRBD1. Germline loops: CDR1 MNHNY, CDR2 SVGAGI (reference sequence). V trimming: 10 bases; J trimming: 6 bases; junction bases outside the gene matches: 2. The CDR3 covers 10 residues. CDR3: CAIGQGEQYF. In DNA, the CDR3 is TGTGCCATTGGACAGGGCGAGCAGTACTTC.

The count of this clone is one. The chain employs TRBV18 and TRBJ2-1; D remains ambiguous. Per germline, CDR1 KGHSH and CDR2 LQKENI. V gave up 0 bases and J gave up 1 base, with 7 bases separating them. This CDR3 is built from 15 residues. The CDR3 protein is CASSPPKGSYNEQFF. The DNA for the CDR3 is TGTGCCAGCTCACCACCAAAAGGGTCCTACAATGAGCAGTTCTTC.

The table lists this clone with a count of one. In DNA, the CDR3 is TGTGCCAGCAGCTGGGACAGGAACACTGAAGCTTTCTTT. It translates to CASSWDRNTEAFF. The chain combines TRBV7-3 with TRBJ1-1; TRBD1 agrees at 7 bases. J was trimmed by 1 base and V by 4 bases; bases with no gene match: 0. This CDR3 is built from 13 residues. Per the germline V gene, CDR1 is SGHTA and CDR2 is FQGTGA.

J is TRBJ2-5 and V is TRBV19; 10 nucleotides align to TRBD2. CDR1 and CDR2 from the germline V gene are LNHDA and SQIVND (reference sequence). Trimming cost V 2 bases and J 2 bases; bases outside gene matches: 11. The CDR3 sequence is 18 residues long. The CDR3 DNA sequence: TGTGCCAGTAGTATAAGGCTAGCGGGAGTTATTGATCAAGAGACCCAGTACTTC. Its translation: CASSIRLAGVIDQETQYF.